This record looks at one T cell receptor (beta chain) sequence and its context. Its target is not known. Primers: 60 Vbeta forward and 13 Jbeta reverse. Only in-frame clones appear in the TCRdb table, and some are missing; sequencing was by immunoSEQ multiplex PCR. Found here are roughly 120,000 clones, more than 65% of them singletons; the top ten hold more than 10%. CDR1 is DFQATT and CDR2 is SNEGSKA in the germline V gene (reference sequence). CDR3 length: 11 residues. V was shortened by 6 bases and J by 6 bases, with 11 bases between the two germline ends. These data belong to a study of cytomegalovirus exposure and HLA in healthy donors. Whole-study results and caveats: HLA-A and HLA-B allele assignments for most subjects were reportedly predicted accurately using TCR beta sequences. Associated with HLA alleles at 0.05 false discovery rate in a later analysis were about 17,000 TCR beta sequences. Researchers counted 180 or so TCR beta chains as cytomegalovirus-associated.

Sequencing was performed on PBMCs. The J gene is TRBJ1-2, the V gene TRBV20-1; tentative D call: TRBD1 (5 bases). The receptor's source is a woman aged 35 to 49 in good health and CMV-seropositive. The CDR3 here is CSATPGNGYTF. DNA for the CDR3: TGCAGTGCCACCCCAGGGAATGGCTACACCTTC.